This T cell receptor beta chain was retrieved from a study of naive and memory T cell subsets. The beta constant-region primer was an equimolar mix of two oligonucleotides covering TRBC1 and TRBC2. MiXCR, run by TCRdb on the UMI-ligation and nested PCR reads, gives a single entry per CDR3 protein. Seen here are about 150,000 distinct CDR3 sequences, 17% observed once, and the top ten hold 0.14% to 0.15%. About this clonotype itself: Its antigen is undetermined.

Study conclusions and caveats: In naive cells, over 90% of TCR sequences were seen only once. RNA-based TCR counts may shift with T cell activation and differentiation.

CD8 T cells were positively selected from what remained after CD4 positive selection. Four subsets defined by CD45RA and CD27 were sorted after CD3, CD4, CD8 and live/dead staining. CDR3 length equals 11 residues. Germline-derived CDR1 and CDR2 are ENHRY and SYGVKD. The V gene lost 6 bases and the J gene lost 3 bases, with 6 bases spanning the gap. The J gene is TRBJ2-7, the V gene TRBV10-3; D unresolved. The origin of this receptor is a human donor in good health. Sequenced input: naive CD4+ T cells from blood. CDR3 nucleotides: TGTGCCATCAGCGGGTACTACGAGCAGTACTTC. It translates to CAISGYYEQYF.